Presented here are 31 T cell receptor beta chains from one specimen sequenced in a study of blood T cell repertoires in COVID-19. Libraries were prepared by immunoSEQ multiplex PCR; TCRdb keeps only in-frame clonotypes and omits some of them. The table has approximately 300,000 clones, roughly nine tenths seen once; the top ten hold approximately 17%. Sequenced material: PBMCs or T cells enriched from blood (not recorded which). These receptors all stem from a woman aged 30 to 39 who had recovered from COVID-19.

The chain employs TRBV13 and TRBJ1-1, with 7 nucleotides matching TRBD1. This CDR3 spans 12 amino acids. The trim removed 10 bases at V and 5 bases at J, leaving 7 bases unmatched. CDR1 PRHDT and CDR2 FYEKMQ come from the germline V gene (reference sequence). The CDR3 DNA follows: TGTGCCACCACGAGGGGGCGGACTGAAGCTTTCTTT. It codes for CATTRGRTEAFF.

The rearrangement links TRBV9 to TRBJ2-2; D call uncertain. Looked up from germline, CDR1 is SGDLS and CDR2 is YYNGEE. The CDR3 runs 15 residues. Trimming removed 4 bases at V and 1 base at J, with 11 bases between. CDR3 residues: CASSRQLMNTGELFF. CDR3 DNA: TGTGCCAGCAGCCGTCAACTAATGAACACCGGGGAGCTGTTTTTT. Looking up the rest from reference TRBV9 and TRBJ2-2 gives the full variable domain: DSGVTQTPKHLITATGQRVTLRCSPRSGDLSVYWYQQSLDQGLQFLIQYYNGEERAKGNILERFSAQQFPDLHSELNLSSLELGDSALYFCASSRQLMNTGELFFGEGSRLTVL.

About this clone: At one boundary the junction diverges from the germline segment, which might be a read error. This CDR3 reads CASSVRSLPEERGQSQHF. CDR3 nucleotide sequence: TGTGCCAGCAGTGTAAGAAGTCTGCCTGAGGAGAGAGGTCAGTCCCAGCATTTT. The chain has TRBV6-4 and TRBJ1-5, with unresolved D. This CDR3 is built from 18 residues. Germline-derived CDR1 and CDR2 are MRHNA and SNTAGT.

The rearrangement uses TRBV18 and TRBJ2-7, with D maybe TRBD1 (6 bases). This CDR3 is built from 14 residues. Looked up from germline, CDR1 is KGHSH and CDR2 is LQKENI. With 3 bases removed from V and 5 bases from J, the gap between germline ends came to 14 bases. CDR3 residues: CASSPPGQRHEQYF. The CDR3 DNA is TGTGCCAGCTCACCGCCGGGACAACGCCACGAGCAGTACTTC.

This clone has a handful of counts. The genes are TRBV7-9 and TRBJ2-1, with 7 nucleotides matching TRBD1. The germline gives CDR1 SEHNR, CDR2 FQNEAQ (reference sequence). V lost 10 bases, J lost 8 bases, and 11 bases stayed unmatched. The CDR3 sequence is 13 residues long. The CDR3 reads CATRQGFTYEQFF. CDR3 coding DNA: TGTGCCACCAGACAGGGTTTTACATATGAGCAGTTCTTC. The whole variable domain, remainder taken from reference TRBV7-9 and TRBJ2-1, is DTGVSQNPRHKITKRGQNVTFRCDPISEHNRLYWYRQTLGQGPEFLTYFQNEAQLEKSRLLSDRFSAERPKGSFSTLEIQRTEQGDSAMYLCATRQGFTYEQFFGPGTRLTVL.

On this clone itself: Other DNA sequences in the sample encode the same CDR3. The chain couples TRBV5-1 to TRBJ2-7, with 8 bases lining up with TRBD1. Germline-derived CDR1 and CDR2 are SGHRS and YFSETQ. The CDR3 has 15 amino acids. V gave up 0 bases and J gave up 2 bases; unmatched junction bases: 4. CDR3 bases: TGCGCCAGCAGCTTGGGTGGGACAGGCACCTACGAGCAGTACTTC. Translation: CASSLGGTGTYEQYF.

The CDR3 nucleotides read TGTGCCAGCAGCCTAGTGGGGCAGTTGGCCACTGAAGCTTTCTTT. Protein product: CASSLVGQLATEAFF. The genes are TRBV7-9 and TRBJ1-1; TRBD1 is a possible D gene (5 bases). The germline V gene encodes CDR1 SEHNR and CDR2 FQNEAQ (reference sequence). This CDR3 region has 15 residues. The V gene lost 5 bases and the J gene lost 4 bases, with 17 bases spanning the gap.

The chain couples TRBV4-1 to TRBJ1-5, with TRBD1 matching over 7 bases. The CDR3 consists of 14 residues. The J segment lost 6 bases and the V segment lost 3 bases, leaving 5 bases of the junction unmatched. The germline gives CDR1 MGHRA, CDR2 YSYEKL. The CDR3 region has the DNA TGCGCCAGCAGCCAGACAGGGAGTAGTCAGCCCCAGCATTTT. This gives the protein CASSQTGSSQPQHF.

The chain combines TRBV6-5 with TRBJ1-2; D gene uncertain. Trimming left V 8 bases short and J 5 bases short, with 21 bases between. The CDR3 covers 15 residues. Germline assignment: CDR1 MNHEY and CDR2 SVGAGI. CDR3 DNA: TGTGCCAGCTCTCTCTACGGAGGGCTTGGGTATGGCTACACCTTC. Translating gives CASSLYGGLGYGYTF.

Here the CDR3 DNA reads TGTGCCAGCAGTCAGGGACAGCGCAATCAGCCCCAGCATTTT. This gives the protein CASSQGQRNQPQHF. The J gene is TRBJ1-5, the V gene TRBV6-2 or TRBV6-3, with 7 nucleotides matching TRBD1. The CDR3 extends over 14 amino acids. Trimming removed 5 bases from V and 2 bases from J; junction bases left unmatched: 3. In germline, CDR1 is MNHEY, CDR2 SVGEGT.

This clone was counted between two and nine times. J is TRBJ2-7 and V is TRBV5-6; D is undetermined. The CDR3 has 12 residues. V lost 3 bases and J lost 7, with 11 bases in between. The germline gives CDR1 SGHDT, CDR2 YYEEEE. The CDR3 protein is CASSYLPEEQYF. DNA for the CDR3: TGTGCCAGCAGCTACTTACCTGAAGAGCAGTACTTC.

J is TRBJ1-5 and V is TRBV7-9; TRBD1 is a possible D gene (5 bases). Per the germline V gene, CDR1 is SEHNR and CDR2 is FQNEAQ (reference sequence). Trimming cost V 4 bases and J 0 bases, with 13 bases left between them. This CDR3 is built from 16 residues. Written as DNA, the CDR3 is TGTGCCAGCAGCTCCCAGGGTCAATATAGCAATCAGCCCCAGCATTTT. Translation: CASSSQGQYSNQPQHF.

The CDR3 sequence is CASSQSDSPYEQYF. The CDR3 coding sequence is TGTGCCAGCAGCCAATCAGACAGCCCTTACGAGCAGTACTTC. This chain joins TRBV3-1 (or the pseudogene TRBV3-2) and TRBJ2-7, with D perhaps matching TRBD1 (5 bases). The CDR3 is 14 amino acids. The V end was cut by 2 bases, the J end by 4 bases, with 12 bases between. The germline V gene encodes CDR1 LGHDT and CDR2 YNNKEL (reference sequence).

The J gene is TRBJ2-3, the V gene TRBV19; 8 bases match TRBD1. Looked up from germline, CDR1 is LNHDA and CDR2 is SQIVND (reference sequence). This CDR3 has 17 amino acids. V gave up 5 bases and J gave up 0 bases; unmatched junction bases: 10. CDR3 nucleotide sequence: TGTGCCAGTAGTCCCTCGCCGGGACAGGCGAGCACAGATACGCAGTATTTT. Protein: CASSPSPGQASTDTQYF. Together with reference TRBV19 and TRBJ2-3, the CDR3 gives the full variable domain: DGGITQSPKYLFRKEGQNVTLSCEQNLNHDAMYWYRQDPGQGLRLIYYSQIVNDFQKGDIAEGYSVSREKKESFPLTVTSAQKNPTAFYLCASSPSPGQASTDTQYFGPGTRLTVL.

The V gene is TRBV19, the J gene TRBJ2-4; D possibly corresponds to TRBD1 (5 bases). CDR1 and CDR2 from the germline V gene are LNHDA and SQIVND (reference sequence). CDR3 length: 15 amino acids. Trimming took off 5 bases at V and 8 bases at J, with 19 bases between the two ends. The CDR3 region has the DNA TGTGCCAGTAGTCCTCCTAGACAGATTGTAGACATTCAGTACTTC. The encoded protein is CASSPPRQIVDIQYF.

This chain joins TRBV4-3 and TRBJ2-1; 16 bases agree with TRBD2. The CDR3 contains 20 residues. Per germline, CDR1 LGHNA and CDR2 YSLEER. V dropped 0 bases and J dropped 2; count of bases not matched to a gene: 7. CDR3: CASSQDEGLAGGSPYNEQFF. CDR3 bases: TGCGCCAGCAGCCAAGATGAGGGACTAGCGGGAGGGAGTCCCTACAATGAGCAGTTCTTC.

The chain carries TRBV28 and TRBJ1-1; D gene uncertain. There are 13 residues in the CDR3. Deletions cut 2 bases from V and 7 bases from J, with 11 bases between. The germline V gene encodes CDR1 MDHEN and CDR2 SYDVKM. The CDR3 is CASSLNDGYEAFF. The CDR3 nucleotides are TGTGCCAGCAGTTTAAACGACGGGTATGAAGCTTTCTTT.

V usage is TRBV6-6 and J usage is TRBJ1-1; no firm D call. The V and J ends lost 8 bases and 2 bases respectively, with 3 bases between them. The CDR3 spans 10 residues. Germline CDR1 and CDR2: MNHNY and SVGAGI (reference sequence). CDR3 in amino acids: CASSNTEAFF. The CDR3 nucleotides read TGTGCCAGCTCTAACACTGAAGCTTTCTTT.

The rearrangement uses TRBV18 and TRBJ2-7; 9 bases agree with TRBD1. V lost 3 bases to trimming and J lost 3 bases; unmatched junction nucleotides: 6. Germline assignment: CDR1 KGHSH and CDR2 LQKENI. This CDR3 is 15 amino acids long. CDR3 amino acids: CASSPRDRVFYEQYF. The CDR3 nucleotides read TGTGCCAGCTCACCCCGGGACAGGGTTTTCTACGAGCAGTACTTC.

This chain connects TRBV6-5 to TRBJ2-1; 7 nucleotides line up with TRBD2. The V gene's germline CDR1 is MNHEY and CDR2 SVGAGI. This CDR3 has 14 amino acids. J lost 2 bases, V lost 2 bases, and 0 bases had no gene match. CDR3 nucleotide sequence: TGTGCCAGCAGTTACGGGGGGGCCTACAATGAGCAGTTCTTC. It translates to CASSYGGAYNEQFF.

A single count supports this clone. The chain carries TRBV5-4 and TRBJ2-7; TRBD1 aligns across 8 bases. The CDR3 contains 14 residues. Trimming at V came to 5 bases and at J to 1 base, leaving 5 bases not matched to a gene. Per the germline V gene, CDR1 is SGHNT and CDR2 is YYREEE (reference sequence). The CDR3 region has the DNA TGTGCCAGCAGGCCGGGACAGGAGTCCTACGAGCAGTACTTC. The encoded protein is CASRPGQESYEQYF.

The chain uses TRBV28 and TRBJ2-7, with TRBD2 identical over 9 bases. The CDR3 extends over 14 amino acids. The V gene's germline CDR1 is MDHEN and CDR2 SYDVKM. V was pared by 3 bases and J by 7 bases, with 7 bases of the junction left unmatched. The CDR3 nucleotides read TGTGCCAGCAGTTTCGTAGCGGGAGTTAGGGAGCAGTACTTC. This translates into CASSFVAGVREQYF.

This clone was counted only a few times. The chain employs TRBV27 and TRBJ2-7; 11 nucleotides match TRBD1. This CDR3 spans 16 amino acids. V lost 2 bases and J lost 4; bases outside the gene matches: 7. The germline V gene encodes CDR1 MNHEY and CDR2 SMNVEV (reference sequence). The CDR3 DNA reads TGTGCCAGCAGTTTAGCCGGGACAGGGGGGAGTTACGAGCAGTACTTC. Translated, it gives CASSLAGTGGSYEQYF.

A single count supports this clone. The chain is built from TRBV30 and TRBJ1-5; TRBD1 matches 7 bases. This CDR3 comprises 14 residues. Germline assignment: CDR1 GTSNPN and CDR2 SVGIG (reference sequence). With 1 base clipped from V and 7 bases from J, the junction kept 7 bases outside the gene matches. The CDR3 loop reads CAWSASRGDQPQHF. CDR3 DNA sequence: TGTGCCTGGAGTGCGAGCAGGGGGGACCAGCCCCAGCATTTT.

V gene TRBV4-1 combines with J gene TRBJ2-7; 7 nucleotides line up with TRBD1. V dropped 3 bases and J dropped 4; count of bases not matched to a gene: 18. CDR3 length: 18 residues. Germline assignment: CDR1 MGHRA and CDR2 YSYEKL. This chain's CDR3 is CASSHHVTGPRQVYEQYF. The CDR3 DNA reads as TGCGCCAGCAGCCACCACGTGACAGGGCCACGACAGGTTTACGAGCAGTACTTC.

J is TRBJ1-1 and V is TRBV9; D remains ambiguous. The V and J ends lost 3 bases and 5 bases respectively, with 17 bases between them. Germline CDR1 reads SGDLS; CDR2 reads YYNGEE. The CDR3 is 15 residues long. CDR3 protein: CASSAQVTYRTEAFF. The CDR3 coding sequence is TGTGCCAGCAGCGCCCAGGTCACCTATCGGACTGAAGCTTTCTTT. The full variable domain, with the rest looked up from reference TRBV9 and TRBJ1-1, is DSGVTQTPKHLITATGQRVTLRCSPRSGDLSVYWYQQSLDQGLQFLIQYYNGEERAKGNILERFSAQQFPDLHSELNLSSLELGDSALYFCASSAQVTYRTEAFFGQGTRLTVV.

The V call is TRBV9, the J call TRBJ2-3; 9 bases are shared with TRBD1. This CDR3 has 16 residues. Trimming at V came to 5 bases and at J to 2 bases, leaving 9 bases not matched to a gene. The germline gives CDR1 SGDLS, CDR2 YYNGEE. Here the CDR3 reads CASSQRQGESTDTQYF. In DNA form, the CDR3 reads TGTGCCAGCAGTCAAAGACAGGGGGAGTCCACAGATACGCAGTATTTT.

CDR3 region: CASKQGRNSPLHF. For the CDR3, the DNA is TGTGCCAGTAAACAGGGGCGGAATTCACCCCTCCACTTT. The chain recombines TRBV2 with TRBJ1-6; TRBD1 matches 7 bases. CDR1 is SNHLY, CDR2 FYNNEI, per germline. The CDR3 runs 13 residues. The V segment lost 9 bases and the J segment 7 bases; nucleotides outside the gene matches: 6.

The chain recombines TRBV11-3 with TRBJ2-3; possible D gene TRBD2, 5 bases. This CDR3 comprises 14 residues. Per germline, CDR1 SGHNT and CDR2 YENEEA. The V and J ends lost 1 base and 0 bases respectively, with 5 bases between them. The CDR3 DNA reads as TGTGCCAGCAGCTTAGGGACTAGCACAGATACGCAGTATTTT. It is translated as CASSLGTSTDTQYF.

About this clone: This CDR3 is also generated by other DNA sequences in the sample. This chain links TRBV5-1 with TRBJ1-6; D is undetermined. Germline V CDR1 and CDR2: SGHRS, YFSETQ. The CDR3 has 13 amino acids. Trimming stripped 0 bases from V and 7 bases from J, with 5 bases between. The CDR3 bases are TGCGCCAGCAGCTTGGGGCAGAATTCACCCCTCCACTTT. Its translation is CASSLGQNSPLHF.

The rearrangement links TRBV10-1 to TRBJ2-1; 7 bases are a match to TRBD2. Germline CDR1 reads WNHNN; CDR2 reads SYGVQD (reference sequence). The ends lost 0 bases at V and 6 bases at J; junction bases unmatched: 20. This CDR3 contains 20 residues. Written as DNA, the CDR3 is TGCGCCAGCAGTGAGTCTGCGAGGACTAGGATAGACTACTTGGGCAATGAGCAGTTCTTC. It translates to CASSESARTRIDYLGNEQFF.